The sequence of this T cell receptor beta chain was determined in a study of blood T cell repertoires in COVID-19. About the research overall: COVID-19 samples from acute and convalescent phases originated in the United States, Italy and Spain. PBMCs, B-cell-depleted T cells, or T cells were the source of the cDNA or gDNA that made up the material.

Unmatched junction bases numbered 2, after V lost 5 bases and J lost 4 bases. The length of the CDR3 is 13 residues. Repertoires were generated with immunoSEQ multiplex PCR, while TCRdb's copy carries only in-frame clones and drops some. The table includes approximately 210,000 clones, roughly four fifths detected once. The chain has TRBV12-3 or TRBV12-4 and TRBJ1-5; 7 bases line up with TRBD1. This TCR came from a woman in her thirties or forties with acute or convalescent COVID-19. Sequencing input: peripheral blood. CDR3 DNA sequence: TGTGCCAGCAGTCTACAGGGGAATCAGCCCCAGCATTTT. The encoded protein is CASSLQGNQPQHF.